These T cell receptor beta chains were read from a single sample in a study of CD4 and CD8 cells across lung adenocarcinoma regions. TCRdb fed the PCR reads into MiXCR, producing one record per CDR3 protein. The table records some 23,000 distinct CDR3 sequences, 50% of them present only once. Sequencing input: CD8+ T cells from the center of a lung tumor. The receptors come from a male donor with lung adenocarcinoma. The CD4 and CD8 labels of this study may be unreliable. Both conserved end residues are part of each CDR3. A D gene is named only where the DNA matches it firmly. For some rows the clone size is stated as once, few or many, or as a class when expanded; others skip it.

j_gene: TRBJ2-1; abundance: once; d_gene: .; v_gene: TRBV12-3/TRBV12-4; CDR3nt: TGTGCCAGCAGTCCCTGGATACTAGGAAACGATGAGCAGTTCTTC; CDR3aa: CASSPWILGNDEQFF
j_gene: TRBJ2-6; abundance: .; d_gene: TRBD1; v_gene: TRBV14; CDR3nt: TGTGCCAGCAGCCTGGACAGGGGATACTCTGGGGCCAACGTCCTGACTTTC; CDR3aa: CASSLDRGYSGANVLTF
j_gene: TRBJ1-6; abundance: .; d_gene: TRBD1; v_gene: TRBV28; CDR3nt: TGTGCCAGCAGACTACAGGGGGCTTATAATTCACCCCTCCACTTT; CDR3aa: CASRLQGAYNSPLHF
j_gene: TRBJ2-1; abundance: few; d_gene: .; v_gene: TRBV9; CDR3nt: TGTGCCAGCAGCGTAGTCGGTGGCCACGGGTTCCTCAATGAGCAGTTCTTC; CDR3aa: CASSVVGGHGFLNEQFF
j_gene: TRBJ2-3; abundance: .; d_gene: .; v_gene: TRBV10-2; CDR3nt: TGCGCCAGCAGGGGGCGAGGGCGCACAGATACGCAGTACTTT; CDR3aa: CASRGRGRTDTQYF
j_gene: TRBJ1-2; abundance: many; d_gene: .; v_gene: TRBV6-1; CDR3nt: TGTGCCAGCAGCTCGCAGGGGACTTTCTATGGCTACACCTTC; CDR3aa: CASSSQGTFYGYTF
j_gene: TRBJ2-1; abundance: few; d_gene: .; v_gene: TRBV6-2/TRBV6-3; CDR3nt: TGTGCCAGCAGTTACGGCAGGGAACAATTCGAGTTCTTC; CDR3aa: CASSYGREQFEFF
j_gene: TRBJ2-3; abundance: .; d_gene: TRBD2; v_gene: TRBV27; CDR3nt: TGTGCCAGCACCGGTAGCGGGAGATCCGCAGATACGCAGTATTTT; CDR3aa: CASTGSGRSADTQYF
j_gene: TRBJ2-1; abundance: once; d_gene: .; v_gene: TRBV6-1; CDR3nt: TGTGCCAGTGGGCGGGCCGGGCCCAGAGCCTACAATAAGCAGTTCTTC; CDR3aa: CASGRAGPRAYNKQFF
j_gene: TRBJ2-2; abundance: many; d_gene: TRBD2; v_gene: TRBV10-2; CDR3nt: TGCGCCAGCCGGACTAGCGGGAGGAAGGTCGGGGAGCTGTTTTTT; CDR3aa: CASRTSGRKVGELFF
j_gene: TRBJ2-2; abundance: many; d_gene: .; v_gene: TRBV7-9; CDR3nt: TGTGCCAGCAGCCCTCGCAGGGAGAACACCGGGGAGCTGTTTTTT; CDR3aa: CASSPRRENTGELFF
j_gene: TRBJ2-5; abundance: .; d_gene: .; v_gene: TRBV27; CDR3nt: TGTGCCAGCAAATTTTCAGGGAACCGAGAGACCCAGTACTTC; CDR3aa: CASKFSGNRETQYF
j_gene: TRBJ2-7; abundance: .; d_gene: .; v_gene: TRBV6-1; CDR3nt: TGTGCCAGCAGTGAAAGGAGGGGCCCTTTCTCCTACGAGCAGTACTTC; CDR3aa: CASSERRGPFSYEQYF
j_gene: TRBJ2-1; abundance: .; d_gene: .; v_gene: TRBV27; CDR3nt: TGTGCCAGCAAGCTAGTGGGAGGTCATGAGCAGTTCTTC; CDR3aa: CASKLVGGHEQFF
j_gene: TRBJ2-1; abundance: .; d_gene: TRBD2; v_gene: TRBV7-6; CDR3nt: TGTGCCAGCAGCTTAGCGGGGCGGGGGGGCTTAGACAATGAGCAGTTCTTC; CDR3aa: CASSLAGRGGLDNEQFF
j_gene: TRBJ2-3; abundance: .; d_gene: TRBD1; v_gene: TRBV6-1; CDR3nt: TGTGCCAGCAGCCTACGGCCGGATGGGACAGGTAAGCAGTATTTT; CDR3aa: CASSLRPDGTGKQYF
j_gene: TRBJ2-3; abundance: .; d_gene: .; v_gene: TRBV6-1; CDR3nt: TGTGCCAGCAGTGAAGGGTCTGGGGCAGGGGCCCTAAACACAGAGACGCAGTATTTT; CDR3aa: CASSEGSGAGALNTETQYF
j_gene: TRBJ2-3; abundance: many; d_gene: TRBD2; v_gene: TRBV27; CDR3nt: TGTGCCAGCAGTTTTAGTGCGGGACTAGCGGGAGGTGCGACAGATACGCAGTATTTT; CDR3aa: CASSFSAGLAGGATDTQYF